The rows below give T cell receptor beta chains drawn from one sample of a study of blood T cells in healthy people across ages. TCRdb itself ran the 5' RACE reads through MiXCR, one entry per CDR3 protein. This repertoire shows fewer than 2,000,000 distinct CDR3 sequences, more than 35% found once; its top ten account for roughly 24%. Sequencing used blood. The receptors come from a human donor in good health. CDR3s include the opening cysteine and the closing phenylalanine or tryptophan. Each record gives: V gene, J gene, clone size, D gene, CDR3 protein, CDR3 DNA. D genes are given only for firm matches. Clone size is not always given. Where it is, it says once, few, many or a class for expanded clones.

v_call: TRBV7-3
j_call: TRBJ1-6
clone_size: -
d_call: TRBD1
cdr3_aa: CASSLRGTGTPLHF
cdr3_nt: TGTGCCAGCAGCTTAAGGGGGACAGGGACACCCCTCCACTTT

v_call: TRBV5-5
j_call: TRBJ2-1
clone_size: few
d_call: TRBD2
cdr3_aa: CASSLASGVGSYNEQFF
cdr3_nt: TGTGCCAGCAGCTTGGCCAGCGGGGTCGGGTCCTACAATGAGCAGTTCTTC

v_call: TRBV7-3
j_call: TRBJ2-6
clone_size: -
d_call: -
cdr3_aa: CASSSGGHSGANVLTF
cdr3_nt: TGTGCCAGCAGCTCCGGCGGCCATTCTGGGGCCAACGTCCTGACTTTC

v_call: TRBV5-1
j_call: TRBJ1-6
clone_size: few
d_call: TRBD1
cdr3_aa: CASSLEGQGSGSPLHF
cdr3_nt: TGCGCCAGCAGCTTGGAGGGACAGGGGTCGGGTTCACCCCTCCACTTT

v_call: TRBV12-3/TRBV12-4
j_call: TRBJ1-5
clone_size: few
d_call: -
cdr3_aa: CASSEPGQPQHF
cdr3_nt: TGTGCCAGTTCCGAACCTGGACAGCCCCAGCATTTT

v_call: TRBV20-1
j_call: TRBJ2-7
clone_size: -
d_call: -
cdr3_aa: CSTQSGTSYNEQYF
cdr3_nt: TGCAGTACGCAGAGCGGTACCTCCTACAATGAGCAGTACTTC

v_call: TRBV4-2
j_call: TRBJ2-1
clone_size: few
d_call: -
cdr3_aa: CASSQEGTEQFF
cdr3_nt: TGTGCCAGCAGCCAAGAGGGAACCGAGCAGTTCTTC

v_call: TRBV6-1
j_call: TRBJ1-2
clone_size: once
d_call: -
cdr3_aa: CASSERDGNYGYTF
cdr3_nt: TGTGCCAGCAGTGAAAGGGACGGTAACTATGGCTACACCTTC

v_call: TRBV11-2
j_call: TRBJ2-5
clone_size: once
d_call: TRBD2
cdr3_aa: CASSSPGLAGQETQYF
cdr3_nt: TGTGCCAGCAGCTCTCCGGGACTAGCGGGGCAAGAGACCCAGTACTTC

v_call: TRBV6-2/TRBV6-3
j_call: TRBJ2-7
clone_size: once
d_call: -
cdr3_aa: CASSYTPTYEQYF
cdr3_nt: TGTGCCAGCAGTTACACGCCGACCTACGAGCAGTACTTC

v_call: TRBV7-9
j_call: TRBJ1-6
clone_size: few
d_call: -
cdr3_aa: CASSLGGLRSPLHF
cdr3_nt: TGTGCCAGCAGCTTGGGGGGCTTAAGGTCACCCCTCCACTTT

v_call: TRBV7-6
j_call: TRBJ1-6
clone_size: few
d_call: -
cdr3_aa: CASSMMDSNNSPLHF
cdr3_nt: TGTGCCAGCAGCATGATGGACAGCAATAATTCACCCCTCCACTTT

v_call: TRBV7-6
j_call: TRBJ1-2
clone_size: few
d_call: -
cdr3_aa: CASSPVSLYGYTF
cdr3_nt: TGTGCCAGCAGCCCGGTGTCCCTCTATGGCTACACCTTC

v_call: TRBV20-1
j_call: TRBJ2-5
clone_size: -
d_call: -
cdr3_aa: CSASGRILETQYF
cdr3_nt: TGCAGTGCGTCGGGACGCATTCTGGAGACCCAGTACTTC

v_call: TRBV10-3
j_call: TRBJ1-1
clone_size: -
d_call: TRBD1
cdr3_aa: CAISDRGRLTEAFF
cdr3_nt: TGTGCCATCAGCGACAGGGGCCGACTCACTGAAGCTTTTTTT

v_call: TRBV7-2
j_call: TRBJ2-7
clone_size: many
d_call: TRBD1
cdr3_aa: CASSDRVAHEQYF
cdr3_nt: TGTGCCAGCAGCGACAGGGTAGCACACGAGCAGTACTTC

v_call: TRBV7-2
j_call: TRBJ2-3
clone_size: few
d_call: TRBD2
cdr3_aa: CASRGRGSTTDTQYF
cdr3_nt: TGTGCCAGCAGGGGGCGGGGGAGCACCACAGATACGCAGTATTTT

v_call: TRBV12-3/TRBV12-4
j_call: TRBJ2-1
clone_size: -
d_call: -
cdr3_aa: CASSSGRNQETQFF
cdr3_nt: TGTGCCAGCAGTAGCGGCAGAAACCAAGAGACCCAGTTCTTC

v_call: TRBV7-2
j_call: TRBJ1-3
clone_size: -
d_call: -
cdr3_aa: CASSLGGLSSGNTIYF
cdr3_nt: TGTGCCAGCAGCTTGGGCGGCTTAAGCTCTGGAAACACCATATATTTT

v_call: TRBV7-9
j_call: TRBJ2-5
clone_size: -
d_call: -
cdr3_aa: CASSLTVGRYQETQYF
cdr3_nt: TGTGCCAGCAGCCTAACCGTAGGGCGGTACCAAGAGACCCAGTACTTC

v_call: TRBV20-1
j_call: TRBJ2-1
clone_size: -
d_call: TRBD2
cdr3_aa: CSARRTSAYNEQFF
cdr3_nt: TGCAGTGCTAGGAGGACTAGCGCCTACAATGAGCAGTTCTTC

v_call: TRBV9
j_call: TRBJ2-1
clone_size: many
d_call: TRBD2
cdr3_aa: CASSVGLAGTYNEQFF
cdr3_nt: TGTGCCAGCAGCGTAGGGCTAGCGGGGACCTACAATGAGCAGTTCTTC

v_call: TRBV10-3
j_call: TRBJ1-5
clone_size: -
d_call: -
cdr3_aa: CATRGGGGNQPQHF
cdr3_nt: TGTGCCACTAGGGGAGGGGGGGGCAATCAGCCCCAGCATTTT

v_call: TRBV5-5
j_call: TRBJ2-7
clone_size: -
d_call: -
cdr3_aa: CASSLDLESYEQYF
cdr3_nt: TGTGCCAGCAGCTTGGATCTAGAATCATACGAGCAGTACTTC

v_call: TRBV18
j_call: TRBJ2-5
clone_size: few
d_call: -
cdr3_aa: CASSLASSETQYF
cdr3_nt: TGTGCCAGCTCCCTAGCTTCGTCGGAGACCCAGTACTTC

v_call: TRBV6-1
j_call: TRBJ1-2
clone_size: few
d_call: -
cdr3_aa: CATTVQGNYGYTF
cdr3_nt: TGTGCCACCACCGTCCAGGGGAACTATGGCTACACCTTC

v_call: TRBV12-3/TRBV12-4
j_call: TRBJ2-4
clone_size: -
d_call: -
cdr3_aa: CASNRVSTGEQYF
cdr3_nt: TGTGCCAGCAATCGAGTCTCTACAGGAGAGCAGTACTTC

v_call: TRBV10-3
j_call: TRBJ1-1
clone_size: once
d_call: -
cdr3_aa: CAISDQGRVAWNTEAFF
cdr3_nt: TGTGCCATCAGTGATCAAGGTCGGGTTGCATGGAACACTGAAGCTTTCTTT

v_call: TRBV24-1
j_call: TRBJ2-1
clone_size: -
d_call: -
cdr3_aa: CATSDSGVRGSYNEQFF
cdr3_nt: TGTGCCACCAGTGATTCGGGGGTCAGGGGGTCCTACAATGAGCAGTTCTTC

v_call: TRBV6-2/TRBV6-3
j_call: TRBJ2-7
clone_size: few
d_call: -
cdr3_aa: CASDSSGNIHEQYF
cdr3_nt: TGTGCCAGCGATTCCTCGGGAAACATCCACGAGCAGTACTTC

v_call: TRBV14
j_call: TRBJ1-5
clone_size: -
d_call: -
cdr3_aa: CASSPGPTNQPQHF
cdr3_nt: TGTGCCAGCAGCCCGGGACCTACCAATCAGCCCCAGCATTTT

v_call: TRBV15
j_call: TRBJ2-1
clone_size: once
d_call: -
cdr3_aa: CATSRPTTGTYNEQFF
cdr3_nt: TGTGCCACCAGCCGACCTACGACTGGTACCTACAATGAGCAGTTCTTC

v_call: TRBV29-1
j_call: TRBJ2-1
clone_size: -
d_call: TRBD2
cdr3_aa: CSAPSGGHLYNEQFF
cdr3_nt: TGCAGCGCTCCTAGCGGGGGGCACCTCTACAATGAGCAGTTCTTC

v_call: TRBV6-5
j_call: TRBJ1-5
clone_size: -
d_call: -
cdr3_aa: CASSYSFSQPQHF
cdr3_nt: TGTGCCAGCAGTTACTCTTTTAGTCAGCCCCAGCATTTT

v_call: TRBV7-9
j_call: TRBJ1-2
clone_size: -
d_call: -
cdr3_aa: CASSLNRVAGYTF
cdr3_nt: TGTGCCAGCAGCTTAAACAGGGTGGCTGGCTACACCTTC

v_call: TRBV28
j_call: TRBJ2-1
clone_size: -
d_call: -
cdr3_aa: CASNLQGSSYNEQFF
cdr3_nt: TGTGCCAGCAATCTCCAGGGGAGCTCCTACAATGAGCAGTTCTTC

v_call: TRBV20-1
j_call: TRBJ2-7
clone_size: -
d_call: -
cdr3_aa: CSARSANCEQYF
cdr3_nt: TGCAGTGCTAGATCCGCAAATTGCGAGCAGTACTTC

v_call: TRBV4-3
j_call: TRBJ2-7
clone_size: -
d_call: -
cdr3_aa: CASSQVHGGAYEQYF
cdr3_nt: TGCGCCAGCAGCCAAGTACACGGAGGTGCCTACGAGCAGTACTTC

v_call: TRBV4-3
j_call: TRBJ2-5
clone_size: many
d_call: -
cdr3_aa: CASSRRGQETQYF
cdr3_nt: TGCGCCAGCAGCCGGCGGGGACAAGAGACCCAGTACTTC

v_call: TRBV5-5
j_call: TRBJ1-2
clone_size: -
d_call: -
cdr3_aa: CASSLRWETDYGYTF
cdr3_nt: TGTGCCAGCAGCCTAAGATGGGAAACAGACTATGGCTACACCTTC

v_call: TRBV4-1
j_call: TRBJ1-5
clone_size: -
d_call: TRBD1
cdr3_aa: CASSQAGGWQPQHF
cdr3_nt: TGCGCCAGCAGCCAAGCAGGGGGCTGGCAGCCCCAGCATTTT

v_call: TRBV11-1
j_call: TRBJ1-6
clone_size: -
d_call: -
cdr3_aa: CASGTTGYSPLHF
cdr3_nt: TGTGCCAGCGGGACGACAGGATACTCACCCCTCCACTTT

v_call: TRBV20-1
j_call: TRBJ1-2
clone_size: -
d_call: TRBD1
cdr3_aa: CRGDRGGYGYTF
cdr3_nt: TGCAGGGGTGACAGGGGAGGCTATGGCTACACCTTC

v_call: TRBV12-5
j_call: TRBJ2-7
clone_size: -
d_call: -
cdr3_aa: CASGLYQRSPYEQYF
cdr3_nt: TGTGCTAGTGGTTTGTACCAGAGGTCCCCCTACGAGCAGTACTTC

v_call: TRBV5-1
j_call: TRBJ2-4
clone_size: few
d_call: -
cdr3_aa: CASSSTVAKNTQYF
cdr3_nt: TGCGCCAGCAGCTCAACAGTAGCCAAAAACACTCAGTACTTC

v_call: TRBV7-9
j_call: TRBJ2-2
clone_size: -
d_call: TRBD1
cdr3_aa: CAREPRDRRAWRNTGELFF
cdr3_nt: TGTGCCAGAGAGCCCCGGGACAGAAGGGCCTGGCGAAACACCGGGGAGCTGTTTTTT

v_call: TRBV19
j_call: TRBJ1-2
clone_size: -
d_call: TRBD1
cdr3_aa: CASSRDRASGYTF
cdr3_nt: TGTGCCAGTAGTCGGGACAGGGCTTCTGGCTACACCTTC

v_call: TRBV27
j_call: TRBJ1-2
clone_size: once
d_call: -
cdr3_aa: CASGRGQGGYTF
cdr3_nt: TGTGCCAGCGGTCGTGGCCAGGGTGGCTACACCTTC

v_call: TRBV12-3/TRBV12-4
j_call: TRBJ1-1
clone_size: -
d_call: -
cdr3_aa: CASSSRTAMNTEAFF
cdr3_nt: TGTGCCAGCAGTTCCCGGACAGCCATGAACACTGAAGCTTTCTTT

v_call: TRBV4-3
j_call: TRBJ1-1
clone_size: -
d_call: -
cdr3_aa: CASSQLEQNTEAFF
cdr3_nt: TGCGCCAGCAGCCAGCTGGAGCAGAACACTGAAGCTTTCTTT

v_call: TRBV11-2
j_call: TRBJ2-1
clone_size: many
d_call: -
cdr3_aa: CASSFLAVGYNEQFF
cdr3_nt: TGTGCCAGCAGCTTTTTGGCAGTAGGTTACAATGAGCAGTTCTTC

v_call: TRBV9
j_call: TRBJ2-3
clone_size: few
d_call: -
cdr3_aa: CASSAEAGPDTQYF
cdr3_nt: TGTGCCAGCAGCGCGGAGGCCGGACCAGATACGCAGTATTTT

v_call: TRBV27
j_call: TRBJ1-5
clone_size: many
d_call: -
cdr3_aa: CASRGRFNQPQHF
cdr3_nt: TGTGCCAGCAGAGGACGGTTCAATCAGCCCCAGCATTTT